The source of this T cell receptor (beta chain) is a study of T cells in Graves' hyperthyroidism and ophthalmopathy. Study-wide results and caveats: Classification by a 13 V-J model distinguished ophthalmopathy from stable hyperthyroidism. The blood repertoire included most of the expanded thyroid clonotypes above 0.001.

As regards this clonotype: Antigen unknown. Just one base apart from a much larger clone, this may be a read error.

The CDR3 regions of TCR beta were amplified from RNA transcripts. TCR CDR3 regions were first amplified by RT-PCR with HTBI primers. TCRdb reprocessed the multiplex PCR reads via MiXCR and lists one record per CDR3 protein. The top ten hold roughly 17% of the sample, which has 550,000 to 850,000 distinct CDR3 sequences, roughly a sixth seen once. Sequenced material: blood. The origin of this receptor is a woman in her 50s with Graves' hyperthyroidism that later progressed to Graves' ophthalmopathy.

CDR3 residues: CASSWKPQGQVPGVNTEAFF. The CDR3 bases are TGCGCCAGCAGCTGGAAGCCTCAGGGACAGGTACCTGGCGTGAACACTGAAGCTTTCTTT. The chain uses TRBV5-1 and TRBJ1-1; 8 nucleotides line up with TRBD1. The CDR3 totals 20 residues. Germline V gives CDR1 SGHRS, CDR2 YFSETQ. The V segment lost 3 bases and the J segment 0 bases; nucleotides outside the gene matches: 19.